This is a list of T cell receptor beta chains from one sample in a study of human T cells and chemical hapten exposure. TCRdb recomputed calls from the RACE reads with MiXCR, one row per CDR3 protein. The repertoire holds tens of thousands of distinct CDR3 sequences, with approximately 9.3% as singletons. The input for sequencing was whole blood, taken in connection with sensitization to the hapten diphenylcyclopropenone (DPC). The origin of the receptors is a woman aged 40 to 50 with alopecia areata. Some clones in this sample may be carry-over from other donors' samples. Both conserved end residues are trimmed from each CDR3. A clone size is listed for some rows: how often the clone was seen (once, few, many), or a class if it is expanded.

v_gene	abundance	CDR3aa
TRBV29-1	-	SAEAVEAF
TRBV7-7	many	ASSLQIGETQY
TRBV11-2	few	ASSLERVNTEAF
TRBV5-1	-	ASSLGLYSYEQY
TRBV4-2	many	ASSQELQRQGYT
TRBV21-1	many	ATGRISGGQETQY
TRBV5-1	many	ASSLRPGQMNTEAF
TRBV20-1	-	SARGLSEPYEQY
TRBV3-1	many	ASSAKERSGEQY
TRBV12-3/TRBV12-4	many	ASSLEAGGNQPQH
TRBV25-1	many	ASGIHRDQETQY
TRBV7-9	-	ASSLALAMNTEAF
TRBV7-9	few	ASSWGSGSGTDTQY
TRBV24-1	few	ATSDWDESLF
TRBV4-1	many	ARVGGQEAF
TRBV28	many	ASSPFLATLAKNIQY
TRBV7-9	many	ASTRGSYEQY
TRBV7-2	many	ASSHRGGASSYEQY
TRBV2	many	ASRESGTGGPPNYGYT
TRBV7-9	many	ASSPAGNTIY
TRBV6-2/TRBV6-3	many	ASSRGTEPYEQY
TRBV6-5	few	ASNPTGGNVLT